The entry below gives a single T cell receptor beta chain sequence along with its context. Its antigen is not identified. CD45RO-negative, CCR7-selected cells formed the naive CD8 fraction, which excluded terminally differentiated effector memory CD45RA+ cells. The sample originates from a study of shared clonotypes between healthy human individuals. Findings and caveats of the study: Rarefaction revealed incomplete sorted-subset sequencing despite large depth. Sharing across four donors was highest in naive CD4 (around 5%) and lowest in memory CD8 (around 0.4%).

J gave up 7 bases and V 0 bases, and 9 bases lay outside the gene matches. The CDR3 is 15 amino acids. Germline CDR1 is SGHDN and CDR2 is FVKESK. Profiling relied on immunoSEQ multiplex PCR, and the TCRdb table lists in-frame clones only, not all of them. Here the sample spans around 600,000 clones, 90% to 95% being singletons. The sequenced sample consisted of naive CD8+ T cells sorted from blood. The source is a woman in her twenties or thirties in good health. V usage is TRBV14 and J usage is TRBJ2-7, with 7 positions matching TRBD2. The CDR3 here is CASSQDGAGAREQYF. The DNA of the CDR3 is TGTGCCAGCAGCCAAGATGGTGCGGGAGCGAGGGAGCAGTACTTC.